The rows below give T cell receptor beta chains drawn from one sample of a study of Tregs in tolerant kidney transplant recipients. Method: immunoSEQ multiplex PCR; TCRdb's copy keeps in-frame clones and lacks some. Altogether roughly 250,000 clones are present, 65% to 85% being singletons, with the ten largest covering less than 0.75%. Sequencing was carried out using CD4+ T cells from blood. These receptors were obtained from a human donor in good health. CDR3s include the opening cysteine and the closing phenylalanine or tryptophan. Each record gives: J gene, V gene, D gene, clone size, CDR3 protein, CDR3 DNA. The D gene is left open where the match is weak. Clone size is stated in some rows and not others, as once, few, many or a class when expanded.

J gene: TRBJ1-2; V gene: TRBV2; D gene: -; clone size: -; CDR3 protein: CASRDNRNYGYTF; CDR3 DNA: TGTGCCAGCCGGGACAACCGTAACTATGGCTACACCTTC
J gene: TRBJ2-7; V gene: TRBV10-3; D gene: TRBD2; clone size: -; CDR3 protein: CAISEGLAGGYEQYF; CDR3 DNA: TGTGCCATCAGTGAGGGGCTAGCGGGGGGCTACGAGCAGTACTTC
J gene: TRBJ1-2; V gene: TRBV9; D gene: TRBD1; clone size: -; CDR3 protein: CASRQGDSGYTF; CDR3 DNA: TGTGCCAGCAGACAGGGGGACTCTGGCTACACCTTC
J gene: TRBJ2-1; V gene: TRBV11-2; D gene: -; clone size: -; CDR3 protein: CASSLMRKGQFF; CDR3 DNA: TGTGCCAGCAGCTTAATGAGGAAAGGGCAGTTCTTC
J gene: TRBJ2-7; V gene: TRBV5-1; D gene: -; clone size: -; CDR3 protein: CASSGPAPSSYEQYF; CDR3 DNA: TGCGCCAGCAGCGGGCCGGCACCCAGCTCCTACGAGCAGTACTTC
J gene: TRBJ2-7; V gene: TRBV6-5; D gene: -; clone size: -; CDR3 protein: CASSYTVNYEQYF; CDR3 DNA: TGTGCCAGCAGTTACACGGTCAACTACGAGCAGTACTTC
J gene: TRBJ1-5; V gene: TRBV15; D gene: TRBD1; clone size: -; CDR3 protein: CATSRDRGDQPQHF; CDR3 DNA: TGTGCCACCAGCAGGGACAGGGGCGATCAGCCCCAGCATTTT
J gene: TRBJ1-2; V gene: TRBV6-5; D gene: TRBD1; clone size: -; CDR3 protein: CASSKTGVGYGYTF; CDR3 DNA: TGTGCCAGCAGTAAAACAGGGGTCGGCTATGGCTACACCTTC
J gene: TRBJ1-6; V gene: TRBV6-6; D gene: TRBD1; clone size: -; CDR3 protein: CASRARGRDNSPLHF; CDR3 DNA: TGTGCCAGCAGGGCCAGGGGGCGGGATAATTCACCCCTCCACTTT
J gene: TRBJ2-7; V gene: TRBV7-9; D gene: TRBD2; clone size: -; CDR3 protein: CASSLGLAGVWEQYF; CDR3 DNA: TGTGCCAGCAGCTTAGGACTAGCGGGAGTGTGGGAGCAGTACTTC
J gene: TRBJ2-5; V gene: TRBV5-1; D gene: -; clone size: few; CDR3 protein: CASSLDGRNGETQYF; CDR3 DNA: TGCGCCAGCAGCTTGGATGGGAGGAACGGAGAGACCCAGTACTTC